A single sample gave rise to the 2 T cell receptor beta chains below, sequenced in a study of blood T cell repertoires in COVID-19. Some clones are missing from TCRdb's copy, which holds only in-frame ones; the method was immunoSEQ multiplex PCR. The sample holds roughly 150,000 clones, about four fifths seen once. Material: peripheral blood. Receptor source: a man aged 55-75 years with active or convalescent COVID-19.

The rearrangement uses TRBV9 and TRBJ1-4; the D gene is possibly TRBD1 (5 bases). Trimming removed 2 bases at V and 3 bases at J, with 11 bases between. In germline, CDR1 is SGDLS, CDR2 YYNGEE. There are 15 residues in the CDR3. This CDR3 is CASSVQGFSNEKLFF. The CDR3, as DNA: TGTGCCAGCAGCGTCCAGGGATTTTCTAATGAAAAACTGTTTTTT.

This rearrangement joins TRBV6-5 to TRBJ2-7, with TRBD1 matching 10 bases. V trimming: 7 bases; J trimming: 2 bases; junction bases outside the gene matches: 5. CDR1 is MNHEY, CDR2 SVGAGI, per germline. The CDR3 runs 14 residues. CDR3 residues: CASNPDRGPYEQYF. The CDR3, as DNA: TGTGCCAGCAATCCCGACAGGGGGCCCTACGAGCAGTACTTC.